This T cell receptor beta chain comes out of a study of T cell responses to AZD1222 COVID-19 vaccine. Sequencing used immunoSEQ multiplex PCR; TCRdb keeps in-frame clones, though not all of them. This sample has about 100,000 clones, with over 75% found just once. Germline V lookup: CDR1 SGHRS, CDR2 YFSETQ. V shed 5 bases and J shed 4 bases, with 15 bases lying between them. This CDR3 has 14 residues. The sequence was obtained from an adult in good health. The sample in question was peripheral blood, obtained on day 0 of AZD1222 vaccination. This sequence joins TRBV5-1 and TRBJ2-5; D assignment may be TRBD1 or TRBD2 (7 bases each). The CDR3 region has the DNA TGCGCCAGCAGGGAGCAGGGGGGGTCAGAGACCCAGTACTTC. Its protein product is CASREQGGSETQYF. Variable domain in full (rest from reference TRBV5-1 and TRBJ2-5): KAGVTQTPRYLIKTRGQQVTLSCSPISGHRSVSWYQQTPGQGLQFLFEYFSETQRNKGNFPGRFSGRQFSNSRSEMNVSTLELGDSALYLCASREQGGSETQYFGPGTRLLVL.